These 30 T cell receptor beta chains originate from one sample sequenced in a study of cytomegalovirus exposure and HLA in healthy donors. The PCR had 60 Vbeta and 13 Jbeta primers. Sequenced by immunoSEQ multiplex PCR; TCRdb stores in-frame clones only, minus some. The sample yields 150,000 or so clones, more than 70% seen once. The material sequenced was PBMCs. The source of these receptors is a middle-aged woman in good health and CMV-seropositive.

This clone is a singleton in its sample. An end of the junction does not agree with germline; a read error may underlie this. The rearrangement joins TRBV7-7 to TRBJ2-1, with 9 bases aligning to TRBD2. There are 15 residues in the CDR3. Germline V gives CDR1 SSHAT, CDR2 FNYEAQ (reference sequence). CDR3 in DNA: TGTGCTAGCAGCCCCCTCGCGGGAGGGCCTAATGAGCAGTTCTTC. Amino acids: CASSPLAGGPNEQFF. Together with reference TRBV7-7 and TRBJ2-1, the CDR3 gives the full variable domain: GAGVSQSPRYKVTKRGQDVTLRCDPISSHATLYWYQQALGQGPEFLTYFNYEAQPDKSGLPSDRFSAERPEGSISTLTIQRTEQRDSAMYRCASSPLAGGPNEQFFGPGTRLTVL.

The chain couples TRBV6-6 to TRBJ1-2, with D perhaps TRBD1 (6 bases). From germline, CDR1 is MNHNY and CDR2 SVGAGI (reference sequence). The CDR3 runs 14 residues. With 5 bases removed from V and 6 bases from J, the gap between germline ends came to 16 bases. CDR3 protein: CASSGGGHIDGYTF. DNA for the CDR3: TGTGCCAGCAGTGGCGGGGGACACATTGATGGCTACACCTTC.

A few counts support this clone. The genes are TRBV29-1 and TRBJ1-2; TRBD1 agrees at 12 bases. CDR3 length: 13 amino acids. The J segment lost 6 bases and the V segment lost 6 bases, leaving 5 bases of the junction unmatched. Looked up from germline, CDR1 is SQVTM and CDR2 is ANQGSEA. Here the CDR3 reads CSVEGQGANGYTF. The CDR3 DNA follows: TGCAGCGTCGAGGGACAGGGGGCGAATGGCTACACCTTC.

The chain joins TRBV7-9 to TRBJ2-1; the D gene is possibly TRBD2 (5 bases). The germline V and J ends were trimmed by 3 bases and 7 bases, with 13 bases remaining between them. The CDR3 covers 14 residues. Germline CDR1 is SEHNR and CDR2 is FQNEAQ (reference sequence). The CDR3 region has the DNA TGTGCCAGCAGCTTTGAGACTAAGCTAAATGAGCAGTTCTTC. Translated, it gives CASSFETKLNEQFF.

V gene TRBV7-9 combines with J gene TRBJ2-7, with D uncertain. CDR1 SEHNR and CDR2 FQNEAQ come from the germline V gene (reference sequence). V gave up 1 base and J gave up 7 bases, with 5 bases separating them. CDR3 length: 11 amino acids. CDR3 in amino acids: CASSLEEEQYF. The CDR3 DNA reads TGTGCCAGCAGCTTAGAAGAGGAGCAGTACTTC.

This rearrangement joins TRBV19 to TRBJ1-4; 7 nucleotides match TRBD1. The germline CDR1 and CDR2 sequences are LNHDA and SQIVND (reference sequence). Trimming removed 6 bases from V and 5 bases from J; junction bases left unmatched: 15. This CDR3 comprises 17 residues. Written as DNA, the CDR3 is TGTGCCAGTAGATATGTACACCGGGACAGCCGAAATGAAAAACTGTTTTTT. Residues: CASRYVHRDSRNEKLFF.

This clone was observed a handful of times. The chain couples TRBV5-8 to TRBJ1-1; D gene unclear. Per the germline V gene, CDR1 is SGHTS and CDR2 is YDEGEE. The germline V and J ends were trimmed by 0 bases and 0 bases, with 6 bases remaining between them. The CDR3 is 14 amino acids. The CDR3 sequence is CASSLDRLNTEAFF. CDR3 sequence (DNA): TGTGCCAGCAGCTTGGACAGATTGAACACTGAAGCTTTCTTT. The full variable domain, completed using reference TRBV5-8 and TRBJ1-1, is EAGVTQSPTHLIKTRGQQATLRCSPISGHTSVYWYQQALGLGLQFLLWYDEGEERNRGNFPPRFSGRQFPNYSSELNVNALELEDSALYLCASSLDRLNTEAFFGQGTRLTVV.

To note about this clone: At one end, the junction sequence differs from germline, possibly due to a read error. The V call is TRBV7-9, the J call TRBJ1-1; 10 bases match TRBD1. This CDR3 region has 14 residues. In germline, CDR1 is SEHNR, CDR2 FQNEAQ (reference sequence). The CDR3 loop is CASSLAGDRGEAFF. The CDR3 coding sequence is TGTGCCAGCAGCCTAGCGGGGGACAGGGGAGAAGCTTTCTTT. Complete variable domain (other parts from reference TRBV7-9 and TRBJ1-1): DTGVSQNPRHKITKRGQNVTFRCDPISEHNRLYWYRQTLGQGPEFLTYFQNEAQLEKSRLLSDRFSAERPKGSFSTLEIQRTEQGDSAMYLCASSLAGDRGEAFFGQGTRLTVV.

The chain uses TRBV28 and TRBJ2-7; 7 bases match TRBD1. J gave up 5 bases and V 6 bases, and 13 bases lay outside the gene matches. The CDR3 loop spans 15 amino acids. Germline CDR1 is MDHEN and CDR2 is SYDVKM. CDR3 sequence: CASSSRQGWYDEQYF. DNA for the CDR3: TGTGCCAGCAGCAGCCGACAGGGATGGTATGACGAGCAGTACTTC.

The gene calls are TRBV9 and TRBJ1-2; perhaps TRBD1 as D (6 bases). V shed 4 bases and J shed 0 bases, with 13 bases lying between them. The CDR3 totals 15 residues. Germline-derived CDR1 and CDR2 are SGDLS and YYNGEE. CDR3 region: CASSPRDTPNYGYTF. In nucleotides, the CDR3 is TGTGCCAGCAGCCCCAGGGACACACCTAACTATGGCTACACCTTC.

The chain carries TRBV6-4 and TRBJ2-2; TRBD2 matches 8 bases. V dropped 3 bases and J dropped 1; count of bases not matched to a gene: 1. The CDR3 has 15 amino acids. Germline-derived CDR1 and CDR2 are MRHNA and SNTAGT. This CDR3 reads CASSDTSGNTGELFF. As DNA, the CDR3 is TGTGCCAGCAGTGATACTAGCGGGAACACCGGGGAGCTGTTTTTT.

The gene calls are TRBV2 and TRBJ2-1, with TRBD1 identical over 9 bases. The CDR3 has 16 amino acids. V shed 2 bases, J shed 4 bases, and the junction held 6 bases outside the gene matches. Per germline, CDR1 SNHLY and CDR2 FYNNEI. Here the CDR3 reads CASSESDRGWYNEQFF. The CDR3 bases are TGTGCCAGCAGTGAATCGGACAGGGGTTGGTACAATGAGCAGTTCTTC.

The chain has TRBV2 and TRBJ1-4, with D perhaps matching TRBD1 (6 bases). V was shortened by 3 bases and J by 6 bases, with 8 bases between the two germline ends. The CDR3 is made up of 13 amino acids. From germline, CDR1 is SNHLY and CDR2 FYNNEI. The CDR3 DNA follows: TGTGCCAGCAGTGATCCAGGGGATGAAAAACTGTTTTTT. The encoded protein is CASSDPGDEKLFF.

This chain connects TRBV6-5 to TRBJ1-5, with a possible D match to TRBD1 (6 bases). Trimming pared 2 bases from V and 1 base from J, leaving 9 bases between. Per germline, CDR1 MNHEY and CDR2 SVGAGI. The CDR3 covers 15 residues. The CDR3 spells CASSYVQGSNQPQHF. For the CDR3, the DNA is TGTGCCAGCAGTTACGTCCAGGGGAGCAATCAGCCCCAGCATTTT.

This clone has more than one count but fewer than ten. This chain uses TRBV10-3 with TRBJ2-3; 8 positions match TRBD2. J lost 1 base, V lost 6 bases, and 6 bases had no gene match. The CDR3 is 15 amino acids. Germline CDR1 and CDR2: ENHRY and SYGVKD. CDR3 amino acids: CAISQRESGTDTQYF. CDR3 nucleotides: TGTGCCATCAGCCAGCGGGAGTCCGGCACAGATACGCAGTATTTT.

CDR3 DNA: TGCGCCAGCAGGAACTTTGGGCTAGCGGGAGTACCCGGGGAGCTGTTTTTT. Its protein product is CASRNFGLAGVPGELFF. The rearrangement uses TRBV4-1 and TRBJ2-2; TRBD2 matches at 10 bases. The CDR3 has 17 residues. Germline values: CDR1 MGHRA, CDR2 YSYEKL. The V segment lost 6 bases and the J segment 6 bases; nucleotides outside the gene matches: 13.

This chain joins TRBV5-1 and TRBJ2-7; TRBD2 matches at 9 bases. With 5 bases clipped from V and 2 bases from J, the junction kept 8 bases outside the gene matches. Germline V gene sequence: CDR1 SGHRS, CDR2 YFSETQ. The CDR3 runs 15 residues. In DNA, the CDR3 is TGCGCCAGCAGAGTTACTAGCGGGCAGACCTACGAGCAGTACTTC. As protein: CASRVTSGQTYEQYF.

This clone has a single count. V gene TRBV4-2 combines with J gene TRBJ2-2; the match to TRBD2 covers 11 bases. Unmatched junction bases numbered 6, after V lost 6 bases and J lost 6 bases. This CDR3 contains 15 residues. CDR1 and CDR2 from the germline V gene are LGHNA and YNFKEQ. The CDR3 spells CASSLSGRAAGELFF. The CDR3 region has the DNA TGTGCCAGCAGTCTTAGCGGGAGGGCCGCCGGGGAGCTGTTTTTT.

V gene TRBV30 combines with J gene TRBJ2-7; a possible D gene is TRBD1 (5 bases). Germline CDR1 GTSNPN, CDR2 SVGIG (reference sequence). The germline V and J ends were trimmed by 2 bases and 4 bases, with 6 bases remaining between them. The CDR3 runs 11 residues. CDR3 loop: CAWSKGYEQYF. Written as DNA, the CDR3 is TGTGCCTGGAGTAAGGGGTACGAGCAGTACTTC.

V and J are TRBV5-1 and TRBJ2-7, with TRBD2 as a possible D gene (6 bases). The CDR3 runs to 15 residues. Germline V gives CDR1 SGHRS, CDR2 YFSETQ. Trimming stripped 0 bases from V and 2 bases from J, with 12 bases between. The CDR3 loop is CASSLGLANTYEQYF. CDR3 coding DNA: TGCGCCAGCAGCTTGGGCCTAGCGAATACCTACGAGCAGTACTTC.

This clone occurred once. J is TRBJ1-2 and V is TRBV6-5, with D unclear. Trimming stripped 0 bases from V and 4 bases from J, with 9 bases between. The CDR3 loop spans 14 amino acids. Germline V gene lookup returns CDR1 MNHEY and CDR2 SVGAGI. The CDR3 region has the DNA TGTGCCAGCAGTTACTCCCCGGGGTTCTATGGCTACACCTTC. The encoded protein is CASSYSPGFYGYTF.

The chain uses TRBV4-2 and TRBJ2-7; D might be TRBD1 (5 bases). The germline CDR1 and CDR2 sequences are LGHNA and YNFKEQ. The CDR3 length is 16 residues. V lost 3 bases and J 5 bases, leaving 20 bases between the germline ends. CDR3 residues: CASSQSSTTGPHEQYF. CDR3 coding DNA: TGTGCCAGCAGCCAGTCAAGCACTACAGGTCCCCACGAGCAGTACTTC.

This clone was seen a handful of times. The chain has TRBV6-5 and TRBJ1-4; 10 nucleotides align to TRBD1. J lost 7 bases, V lost 6 bases, and 8 bases had no gene match. Germline V gene sequence: CDR1 MNHEY, CDR2 SVGAGI. CDR3 length: 15 amino acids. CDR3 sequence: CASSSPGQGSEKLFF. Here the CDR3 DNA reads TGTGCCAGCAGCTCTCCGGGACAGGGGAGTGAAAAACTGTTTTTT.

The chain links TRBV6-5 to TRBJ1-5; D call uncertain. The V end was cut by 2 bases, the J end by 0 bases, with 8 bases between. CDR1 and CDR2 (germline): MNHEY, SVGAGI. The CDR3 runs to 15 residues. The CDR3 protein is CASSYGQYSNQPQHF. The DNA of the CDR3 is TGTGCCAGCAGTTACGGGCAGTATAGCAATCAGCCCCAGCATTTT.

The chain recombines TRBV10-2 with TRBJ1-1; D is unclear. This CDR3 spans 15 amino acids. V was trimmed by 3 bases and J by 0 bases, leaving 11 bases between them. Germline CDR1 reads WSHSY; CDR2 reads SAAADI. The CDR3: CASSDNQIMNTEAFF. For the CDR3, the DNA is TGCGCCAGCAGTGATAATCAGATTATGAACACTGAAGCTTTCTTT.

This clone appeared a few times. The chain links TRBV6-5 to TRBJ2-1, with a weak D call TRBD1 (5 bases). This CDR3 has 15 amino acids. Germline V gene data show CDR1 as MNHEY and CDR2 as SVGAGI. V was trimmed by 6 bases and J by 5 bases, leaving 17 bases between them. CDR3 coding DNA: TGTGCCAGCAGAGCAGACAGATCCCTAAACAATGAGCAGTTCTTC. It is translated as CASRADRSLNNEQFF.

A few counts support this clone. This chain uses TRBV19 with TRBJ1-3; D is unclear. In germline, CDR1 is LNHDA, CDR2 SQIVND (reference sequence). This CDR3 has 12 amino acids. V was pared by 10 bases and J by 4 bases, with 11 bases between. In DNA form, the CDR3 reads TGTGCCACGGCAATGGGCGGAAACACCATATATTTT. Translated: CATAMGGNTIYF. Full variable domain (remainder filled in from reference TRBV19 and TRBJ1-3): DGGITQSPKYLFRKEGQNVTLSCEQNLNHDAMYWYRQDPGQGLRLIYYSQIVNDFQKGDIAEGYSVSREKKESFPLTVTSAQKNPTAFYLCATAMGGNTIYFGEGSWLTVV.

The chain carries TRBV7-9 and TRBJ2-7; possible D gene TRBD2, 6 bases. V was pared by 5 bases and J by 1 base, with 12 bases between. Germline CDR1 and CDR2: SEHNR and FQNEAQ (reference sequence). The CDR3 has 14 residues. Here the CDR3 reads CASSARGGSYEQYF. The CDR3 bases are TGTGCCAGCAGCGCCCGGGGAGGTTCCTACGAGCAGTACTTC.

In its sample, this clone was seen a few times. V usage is TRBV13 and J usage is TRBJ2-5, with 12 bases matching TRBD2. The closer fit of TRBJ2-7 to the DNA end suggests the J call may be wrong. The CDR3 runs 15 residues. The germline V gene has CDR1 PRHDT and CDR2 FYEKMQ (reference sequence). CDR3 protein: CASSFGTSGFYEQYF. DNA of the CDR3: TGTGCCAGCAGTTTTGGGACTAGCGGGTTCTACGAGCAGTACTTC.

V usage is TRBV5-6 and J usage is TRBJ2-1; D may be TRBD1 (5 bases). This CDR3 has 14 amino acids. The V and J ends lost 5 bases and 0 bases respectively, with 9 bases between them. Germline CDR1 reads SGHDT; CDR2 reads YYEEEE. The CDR3 DNA reads TGTGCCAGCAGGTTCAGGGCCTCCTACAATGAGCAGTTCTTC. It codes for CASRFRASYNEQFF. Filled out from reference TRBV5-6 and TRBJ2-1, the complete variable domain reads DAGVTQSPTHLIKTRGQQVTLRCSPKSGHDTVSWYQQALGQGPQFIFQYYEEEERQRGNFPDRFSGHQFPNYSSELNVNALLLGDSALYLCASRFRASYNEQFFGPGTRLTVL.